These 28 T cell receptor beta chains share one sample of origin, sequenced in a study of shared clonotypes between healthy human individuals. Using immunoSEQ multiplex PCR, the repertoire was profiled, and TCRdb retains in-frame clones only, with some absent. The sample contains some 500,000 clones, 79% of which appear only once. Sequencing was done on a sample of PBMCs. The receptors stem from a middle-aged woman in good health. Some clones in this sample may be carry-over from other donors' samples.

The J gene is TRBJ2-7, the V gene TRBV5-1, with 9 bases fitting TRBD1. CDR3 length: 16 amino acids. Trimming cost V 0 bases and J 4 bases; bases outside gene matches: 8. In germline, CDR1 is SGHRS, CDR2 YFSETQ. This CDR3 is CASSLGTGQGTYEQYF. In DNA, the CDR3 is TGCGCCAGCAGCTTGGGGACGGGACAGGGAACTTACGAGCAGTACTTC.

In its sample, this clone was seen once. As DNA, the CDR3 is TGTGCCAGCAGCTTAGCTCCGGGGATGGGCTACGAGCAGTACTTC. Translating gives CASSLAPGMGYEQYF. The chain combines TRBV7-2 with TRBJ2-7; tentatively, D is TRBD2 (5 bases). The CDR3 consists of 15 residues. Germline V CDR1 and CDR2: SGHTA, FQGNSA. Trimming left V 0 bases short and J 3 bases short, with 12 bases between.

The chain has TRBV7-2 and TRBJ2-3; the D is unclear. The V end lost 5 bases, the J end lost 4 bases, and 7 bases lay between the germline ends. There are 12 residues in the CDR3. CDR1 and CDR2 (germline): SGHTA, FQGNSA. DNA of the CDR3: TGTGCCAGCAGCCAGTGGTCAGATACGCAGTATTTT. Its protein is CASSQWSDTQYF.

The chain combines TRBV5-1 with TRBJ2-5; D is unresolved. The CDR3 runs to 13 residues. Between the trimmed V and J ends, which lost 0 bases and 9 bases, there was a span of 12 bases. Germline CDR1 and CDR2: SGHRS and YFSETQ. The CDR3 here is CASSLEGPGAQYF. CDR3 in DNA: TGCGCCAGCAGCTTGGAAGGCCCCGGCGCCCAGTACTTC. The entire variable domain, with the rest obtained from reference TRBV5-1 and TRBJ2-5, is as follows: KAGVTQTPRYLIKTRGQQVTLSCSPISGHRSVSWYQQTPGQGLQFLFEYFSETQRNKGNFPGRFSGRQFSNSRSEMNVSTLELGDSALYLCASSLEGPGAQYFGPGTRLLVL.

The chain is built from TRBV2 and TRBJ2-3; 10 positions agree with TRBD2. Looked up from germline, CDR1 is SNHLY and CDR2 is FYNNEI. This CDR3 has 15 residues. J was trimmed by 2 bases and V by 5 bases; bases with no gene match: 4. The CDR3 nucleotides are TGTGCCAGCAGTCCAAGCGGGAGGGCCACAGATACGCAGTATTTT. Translation: CASSPSGRATDTQYF.

The chain couples TRBV27 to TRBJ2-7, with 10 nucleotides matching TRBD2. The V segment lost 6 bases and the J segment 2 bases; nucleotides outside the gene matches: 7. Germline CDR1 MNHEY, CDR2 SMNVEV (reference sequence). This CDR3 region has 15 residues. The chain's CDR3 is CASRTAAGGAYEQYF. In nucleotides, the CDR3 is TGTGCCAGCAGGACCGCAGCGGGGGGGGCCTACGAGCAGTACTTC.

V and J are TRBV6-5 and TRBJ1-2, with D possibly matching TRBD1 (5 bases). V was shortened by 6 bases and J by 4 bases, with 9 bases between the two germline ends. The CDR3 has 12 residues. The germline CDR1 and CDR2 sequences are MNHEY and SVGAGI. DNA of the CDR3: TGTGCCAGCAGACAGGCGGGCTATGGCTACACCTTC. Amino acid sequence: CASRQAGYGYTF.

The rearrangement joins TRBV6-1 to TRBJ1-5; a possible D gene is TRBD1 (5 bases). Per the germline V gene, CDR1 is MNHNS and CDR2 is SASEGT. With 8 bases removed from V and 0 bases from J, the gap between germline ends came to 14 bases. CDR3 length: 15 amino acids. Here the CDR3 reads CASWRGLYSNQPQHF. DNA of the CDR3: TGTGCCAGCTGGCGGGGACTTTATAGCAATCAGCCCCAGCATTTT.

This clone appeared a single time. The V and J genes are TRBV5-6 and TRBJ2-5, with D perhaps TRBD2 (6 bases). Trimming removed 4 bases from V and 2 bases from J, with 18 bases in between. This CDR3 has 16 amino acids. The germline gives CDR1 SGHDT, CDR2 YYEEEE. CDR3 residues: CASSPLGTSPQETQYF. CDR3 DNA: TGTGCCAGCAGCCCCCTGGGCACTAGCCCTCAAGAGACCCAGTACTTC.

The chain combines TRBV27 with TRBJ2-1, with 13 bases matching TRBD2. The CDR3 is 17 residues long. CDR1 MNHEY and CDR2 SMNVEV come from the germline V gene (reference sequence). The ends lost 4 bases at V and 0 bases at J; junction bases unmatched: 3. The CDR3 DNA sequence: TGTGCCAGCAGTTGGGGACTAGCGGGGCTCTCCTACAATGAGCAGTTCTTC. This encodes CASSWGLAGLSYNEQFF.

The rearrangement uses TRBV7-2 and TRBJ2-7; tentatively, D is TRBD1 or TRBD2 (6 bases each). The CDR3 is made up of 14 amino acids. Germline V gives CDR1 SGHTA, CDR2 FQGNSA. V dropped 1 base and J dropped 2 bases, with 9 bases sitting between them. CDR3 DNA: TGTGCCAGCAGCTTAGAGGGGGGACCCTACGAGCAGTACTTC. Its protein product is CASSLEGGPYEQYF.

This sequence joins TRBV28 and TRBJ2-7; 7 bases match TRBD1. Germline CDR1 is MDHEN and CDR2 is SYDVKM. The CDR3 runs 12 residues. With 6 bases clipped from V and 5 bases from J, the junction kept 4 bases outside the gene matches. The CDR3 DNA follows: TGTGCCAGCAGGTGGGACAGCAACGAGCAGTACTTC. Residues: CASRWDSNEQYF.

This sequence joins TRBV19 and TRBJ2-7, with no clear D. The CDR3 consists of 13 residues. Trimming stripped 4 bases from V and 0 bases from J, with 7 bases between. Germline-derived CDR1 and CDR2 are LNHDA and SQIVND (reference sequence). The DNA for the CDR3 is TGTGCCAGTAGTAAAGACAACTCCTACGAGCAGTACTTC. Its protein product is CASSKDNSYEQYF.

This clone was found a few times. The chain employs TRBV28 and TRBJ2-1, with 12 bases lining up with TRBD2. The CDR3 consists of 17 residues. V shed 6 bases, J shed 2 bases, and the junction held 8 bases outside the gene matches. Germline CDR1 MDHEN, CDR2 SYDVKM. The DNA of the CDR3 is TGTGCCAGCAGCCTTCCCCGGACTAGCGGGACCTACAATGAGCAGTTCTTC. Its protein is CASSLPRTSGTYNEQFF.

As to this clone: The junction shows a germline mismatch at one end, possibly a read error. The chain is built from TRBV5-1 and TRBJ2-3; a weak D match, TRBD2 (6 bases). The CDR3 extends over 17 amino acids. The V gene's germline CDR1 is SGHRS and CDR2 YFSETQ. The chain's CDR3 is CASSPPVAAVGTDTQYF. The CDR3 nucleotides read TGCGCCAGCAGCCCCCCCGTAGCGGCTGTGGGCACAGACACGCAGTATTTT.

The chain employs TRBV2 and TRBJ1-5, with 7 bases that match TRBD1. Germline V gene data show CDR1 as SNHLY and CDR2 as FYNNEI. V lost 9 bases and J lost 4; bases outside the gene matches: 9. The length of the CDR3 is 14 residues. CDR3 DNA: TGTGCCAGTAGACAGGGAATTGTAAATCAGCCCCAGCATTTT. This codes for CASRQGIVNQPQHF.

This chain uses TRBV19 with TRBJ2-7; 8 nucleotides align to TRBD2. V was clipped by 5 bases and J by 6 bases; unmatched bases: 6. The CDR3 loop spans 13 amino acids. Germline V gene sequence: CDR1 LNHDA, CDR2 SQIVND (reference sequence). The DNA for the CDR3 is TGTGCCAGTAGTCCCGGGACTAGTAGCGAGCAGTACTTC. Its protein product is CASSPGTSSEQYF. Full variable domain (rest looked up from reference TRBV19 and TRBJ2-7): DGGITQSPKYLFRKEGQNVTLSCEQNLNHDAMYWYRQDPGQGLRLIYYSQIVNDFQKGDIAEGYSVSREKKESFPLTVTSAQKNPTAFYLCASSPGTSSEQYFGPGTRLTVT.

This clone has a handful of counts. The V call is TRBV19, the J call TRBJ1-1, with a weak D call TRBD1 (6 bases). The CDR3 runs to 15 residues. V dropped 5 bases and J dropped 0 bases, with 13 bases sitting between them. Germline assignment: CDR1 LNHDA and CDR2 SQIVND (reference sequence). The CDR3 reads CASSPRTELNTEAFF. Written as DNA, the CDR3 is TGTGCCAGTAGTCCCCGGACAGAATTGAACACTGAAGCTTTCTTT.

The rearrangement links TRBV28 to TRBJ2-7; D is unresolved. The V gene lost 6 bases and the J gene lost 1 base, with 22 bases spanning the gap. This CDR3 is 17 amino acids long. In germline, CDR1 is MDHEN, CDR2 SYDVKM. CDR3 in amino acids: CASSQFIHGQRSYEQYF. For the CDR3, the DNA is TGTGCCAGCAGCCAATTCATACACGGCCAGAGATCCTACGAGCAGTACTTC.

As to this clone: Other DNA sequences within the sample encode an identical CDR3. The chain has TRBV7-9 and TRBJ2-2; D gene uncertain. V shed 5 bases and J shed 3 bases, with 4 bases lying between them. Looked up from germline, CDR1 is SEHNR and CDR2 is FQNEAQ (reference sequence). The CDR3 runs 12 residues. The CDR3 region is CASSPDTGELFF. The CDR3 DNA sequence: TGTGCCAGCAGCCCTGACACCGGGGAGCTGTTTTTT. The entire variable domain, with the rest obtained from reference TRBV7-9 and TRBJ2-2, is as follows: DTGVSQNPRHKITKRGQNVTFRCDPISEHNRLYWYRQTLGQGPEFLTYFQNEAQLEKSRLLSDRFSAERPKGSFSTLEIQRTEQGDSAMYLCASSPDTGELFFGEGSRLTVL.

V and J are TRBV6-6 and TRBJ2-5; TRBD2 matches 11 bases. Germline values: CDR1 MNHNY, CDR2 SVGAGI (reference sequence). V trimming: 6 bases; J trimming: 2 bases; junction bases outside the gene matches: 2. CDR3 size: 14 residues. CDR3 amino acids: CASSGTSGQETQYF. The CDR3 DNA follows: TGTGCCAGCAGCGGGACTAGCGGTCAAGAGACCCAGTACTTC.

The chain is built from TRBV18 and TRBJ2-3; 10 bases map to TRBD2. The trim removed 6 bases at V and 2 bases at J, leaving 8 bases unmatched. Germline CDR1 and CDR2: KGHSH and LQKENI. CDR3 size: 16 residues. DNA of the CDR3: TGTGCCAGCTCTCCTTCGGGACTAGCGCCCACAGATACGCAGTATTTT. Residues: CASSPSGLAPTDTQYF.

This clone was recorded once. The CDR3 is CASRYRGANTGELFF. CDR3 nucleotide sequence: TGTGCCAGCAGATACAGGGGCGCGAACACCGGGGAGCTGTTTTTT. The rearrangement uses TRBV5-6 and TRBJ2-2; 7 bases align to TRBD1. V trimming: 5 bases; J trimming: 0 bases; junction bases outside the gene matches: 4. CDR1 SGHDT and CDR2 YYEEEE come from the germline V gene. This CDR3 is 15 amino acids long.

J is TRBJ2-7 and V is TRBV7-9; the D is unclear. This CDR3 is 13 amino acids long. The V gene's germline CDR1 is SEHNR and CDR2 FQNEAQ (reference sequence). The V end lost 5 bases, the J end lost 2 bases, and 10 bases lay between the germline ends. CDR3 nucleotides: TGTGCCAGCAGCCCAACCGAAGCCTACGAGCAGTACTTC. Its protein product is CASSPTEAYEQYF.

V gene TRBV10-3 combines with J gene TRBJ2-7, with 7 bases fitting TRBD2. With V trimmed by 3 bases and J by 0 bases, 5 bases remained unmatched. The length of the CDR3 is 15 residues. CDR1 ENHRY and CDR2 SYGVKD come from the germline V gene. CDR3: CAISESLAVSYEQYF. The CDR3 DNA follows: TGTGCCATCAGTGAATCTCTAGCGGTCTCCTACGAGCAGTACTTC.

This clone was found once. The gene calls are TRBV7-3 and TRBJ2-1, with 9 bases lining up with TRBD2. The CDR3 contains 17 residues. Trimming at V came to 2 bases and at J to 12 bases, leaving 17 bases not matched to a gene. CDR1 is SGHTA, CDR2 FQGTGA, per germline. CDR3: CASSLLGQASGMSGQFF. In nucleotides, the CDR3 is TGTGCCAGCAGCTTACTAGGTCAGGCTAGCGGGATGAGTGGGCAGTTCTTC.

The CDR3 DNA is TGTGCCAGCAGCCCGCGAAGCGGGAGGGCCTACAATGAGCAGTTCTTC. Its protein product is CASSPRSGRAYNEQFF. The chain recombines TRBV5-4 with TRBJ2-1, with 10 bases matching TRBD2. The CDR3 has 16 residues. The germline V gene has CDR1 SGHNT and CDR2 YYREEE (reference sequence). V lost 4 bases to trimming and J lost 2 bases; unmatched junction nucleotides: 6.

The chain is built from TRBV5-4 and TRBJ1-5; D ambiguous. This CDR3 is 14 amino acids long. Trimming took off 0 bases at V and 2 bases at J, with 6 bases between the two ends. Germline V gives CDR1 SGHNT, CDR2 YYREEE (reference sequence). The CDR3: CASSLAGGNQPQHF. In DNA, the CDR3 is TGTGCCAGCAGCTTGGCCGGGGGCAATCAGCCCCAGCATTTT.